This entry lists 17 T cell receptor beta chains sequenced from one sample in a study of shared clonotypes between healthy human individuals. Profiled with immunoSEQ multiplex PCR; TCRdb holds only in-frame clones, not every one. The sample has around 2,100,000 clones, approximately 94% seen once; the top ten hold 1.2%. Naive-designated CD8 cells lacked CD45RO, were positively enriched for CCR7, and omitted terminally differentiated effector memory CD45RA+ cells. Sequenced: naive CD8+ T cells sorted from blood. The receptor set was obtained from a man aged 18 to 29 in good health.

The V call is TRBV10-3, the J call TRBJ1-2; D uncertain. The CDR3 consists of 15 residues. Trimming pared 7 bases from V and 0 bases from J, leaving 15 bases between. Germline-derived CDR1 and CDR2 are ENHRY and SYGVKD. CDR3 sequence (DNA): TGTGCCATCACGCTGGGAGGCGGATCTAACTATGGCTACACCTTC. Its translation: CAITLGGGSNYGYTF.

The DNA for the CDR3 is TGTGCCAGCTCCTTAGGGGGAACAGGGTTCGGCTACACCTTC. It codes for CASSLGGTGFGYTF. The chain has TRBV27 and TRBJ1-2; maybe TRBD1 (6 bases). V was cut by 8 bases and J by 8 bases, with 21 bases left in between. The CDR3 sequence is 14 residues long. Germline V lookup: CDR1 MNHEY, CDR2 SMNVEV (reference sequence).

The V call is TRBV27, the J call TRBJ2-1; D is unclear. Germline CDR1 reads MNHEY; CDR2 reads SMNVEV (reference sequence). Trimming stripped 1 base from V and 9 bases from J, with 4 bases between. CDR3 length: 11 residues. CDR3 protein: CASSLFAEQFF. The CDR3 DNA reads as TGTGCCAGCAGTTTATTCGCTGAGCAGTTCTTC.

V is TRBV23-1 and J is TRBJ2-3, with 9 bases that match TRBD1. TRBV23-1 is an open reading frame whose function is uncertain. Germline trimming cut 3 bases from V and 1 base from J; bases unmatched to any gene: 5. CDR3 length equals 16 residues. The CDR3 nucleotides are TGCGCCAGCAGTCAGGCCCGGACAGGGGGCACAGATACGCAGTATTTT. It specifies CASSQARTGGTDTQYF.

The chain uses TRBV19 and TRBJ1-2; D gene uncertain. CDR3 length: 11 residues. V was clipped by 7 bases and J by 8 bases, with 11 bases between them. CDR1 LNHDA and CDR2 SQIVND come from the germline V gene (reference sequence). The CDR3 loop reads CASISGRGYTF. CDR3 DNA sequence: TGTGCCAGTATTTCCGGTAGAGGCTACACCTTC.

The chain couples TRBV5-6 to TRBJ1-1; a possible D gene is TRBD1 (6 bases). There are 16 residues in the CDR3. Germline V gene lookup returns CDR1 SGHDT and CDR2 YYEEEE. Trimming left V 0 bases short and J 0 bases short, with 12 bases between. CDR3 DNA: TGTGCCAGCAGCTTGGGGGCAGGGGCATTGAACACTGAAGCTTTCTTT. It specifies CASSLGAGALNTEAFF.

Remarks on this clone: At one boundary the junction diverges from the germline segment, which might be a read error. The V and J genes are TRBV6-5 and TRBJ1-2; D is undetermined. The CDR3 consists of 9 residues. Germline CDR1 reads MNHEY; CDR2 reads SVGAGI. The CDR3 coding sequence is TGTGCCAGCAGGAGACAACTTCCCTTC. As protein: CASRRQLPF.

The chain links TRBV30 to TRBJ2-3; 8 positions agree with TRBD2. With 1 base clipped from V and 7 bases from J, the junction kept 7 bases outside the gene matches. The CDR3 has 14 residues. Germline-derived CDR1 and CDR2 are GTSNPN and SVGIG (reference sequence). The CDR3 here is CAWSEAGGLNTQYF. The CDR3 DNA reads as TGTGCCTGGAGTGAGGCGGGAGGACTGAATACGCAGTATTTT.

Worth noting for this clone: The germline gene is not matched at one end of the junction; a read error may be the cause. The rearrangement links TRBV4-2 to TRBJ2-7; 11 bases map to TRBD2. The CDR3 is 16 residues long. In germline, CDR1 is LGHNA, CDR2 YNFKEQ. Written as DNA, the CDR3 is TGTGCCAGCAGTCAAGAACGGACTAGCGGGTACTACGAGCAGTACTTC. Its protein is CASSQERTSGYYEQYF.

The chain recombines TRBV4-1 with TRBJ1-6; D is unclear. The germline CDR1 and CDR2 sequences are MGHRA and YSYEKL. CDR3 length: 16 amino acids. Trimming took off 0 bases at V and 10 bases at J, with 16 bases between the two ends. Written as DNA, the CDR3 is TGCGCCAGCAGCCAAGAATCGTCTGGCAAAGGCTCACCCCTCCACTTT. Its translation is CASSQESSGKGSPLHF.

This chain uses TRBV27 with TRBJ2-6, with no clear D. Trimming took 6 bases from V and 1 from J, leaving 7 bases between them. Germline V gives CDR1 MNHEY, CDR2 SMNVEV (reference sequence). The CDR3 totals 14 residues. CDR3: CASRPRSGANVLTF. CDR3 coding DNA: TGTGCCAGCAGGCCGAGGTCTGGGGCCAACGTCCTGACTTTC.

The V gene is TRBV13, the J gene TRBJ1-4; 8 nucleotides match TRBD1. J gave up 8 bases and V 5 bases, and 13 bases lay outside the gene matches. The CDR3 consists of 16 residues. Per germline, CDR1 PRHDT and CDR2 FYEKMQ (reference sequence). CDR3 sequence (DNA): TGTGCCAGCAGCCATTCCGGACAGGGTTGGGGGGAAAAACTGTTTTTT. Its translation is CASSHSGQGWGEKLFF.

This clone was counted a single time. This chain uses TRBV5-6 with TRBJ2-7; D gene uncertain. The CDR3 is 14 residues long. The germline gives CDR1 SGHDT, CDR2 YYEEEE. With 1 base removed from V and 7 bases from J, the gap between germline ends came to 15 bases. The CDR3 sequence is CASSLSTARWEQYF. In nucleotides, the CDR3 is TGTGCCAGCAGCTTGTCAACTGCGCGTTGGGAGCAGTACTTC.

This clone was seen once. This rearrangement joins TRBV9 to TRBJ2-7, with D possibly matching TRBD2 (5 bases). Germline V gene data show CDR1 as SGDLS and CDR2 as YYNGEE. The V gene lost 4 bases and the J gene lost 0 bases, with 14 bases spanning the gap. The CDR3 has 15 amino acids. The CDR3 reads CASSPRSGLSYEQYF. DNA of the CDR3: TGTGCCAGCAGCCCGCGTTCAGGACTCTCCTACGAGCAGTACTTC.

A word on this clone: Other DNA sequences of this sample code for an identical CDR3. The chain uses TRBV4-1 and TRBJ2-2; D may be TRBD1 or TRBD2 (5 bases each). Trimming removed 5 bases from V and 1 base from J, with 11 bases in between. Germline V gene sequence: CDR1 MGHRA, CDR2 YSYEKL. The CDR3 has 15 residues. The CDR3 region is CASSLGPMNTGELFF. As DNA, the CDR3 is TGCGCCAGCAGCTTGGGACCGATGAACACCGGGGAGCTGTTTTTT.

The chain recombines TRBV5-6 with TRBJ1-1, with D unresolved. The germline CDR1 and CDR2 sequences are SGHDT and YYEEEE. This CDR3 is 13 amino acids long. V was trimmed by 2 bases and J by 0 bases, leaving 5 bases between them. This CDR3 reads CASSFTLNTEAFF. The CDR3 DNA reads TGTGCCAGCAGCTTTACACTGAACACTGAAGCTTTCTTT.

The chain combines TRBV25-1 with TRBJ2-3; perhaps TRBD1 as D (5 bases). Germline lookup yields CDR1 MGHDK and CDR2 SYGVNS. V lost 7 bases to trimming and J lost 2 bases, with 13 bases between them. This CDR3 is 14 amino acids long. The chain's CDR3 is CASIGHDITDTQYF. In nucleotides, the CDR3 is TGTGCCAGCATCGGACACGATATCACAGATACGCAGTATTTT.